Shown below are 17 T cell receptor beta chains from a single sample sequenced in a study of glioma-infiltrating T cells. TCR alpha and beta CDR3 regions were amplified from RNA using iRepertoire nested multiplex PCR. Each CDR3 protein is one row after TCRdb ran MiXCR on the multiplex PCR reads. The repertoire holds 300,000 to 450,000 distinct CDR3 sequences, with roughly two fifths as singletons. Sequenced material: glioma tissue, nonneoplastic brain tissue, or PBMCs (not recorded which). The origin of the receptors is a human donor with low-grade glioma or glioblastoma, undergoing nonglioma brain surgery, or in good health (not recorded which).

Of note for this clonotype: A read error may explain this, as a much larger clone is one base away. The chain joins TRBV27 to TRBJ2-3; D call uncertain. Trimming removed 1 base at V and 6 bases at J, with 11 bases between. This CDR3 region has 14 residues. CDR1 is MNHEY, CDR2 SMNVEV, per germline (reference sequence). CDR3 DNA sequence: TGTGCCAGCAGTTTATACGCGATTATGGATACGCAGTATTTT. It yields the protein CASSLYAIMDTQYF.

V usage is TRBV7-2 and J usage is TRBJ2-3, with 13 bases fitting TRBD2. The CDR3 covers 17 residues. V lost 3 bases to trimming and J lost 1 base; unmatched junction nucleotides: 4. From germline, CDR1 is SGHTA and CDR2 FQGNSA. CDR3 nucleotide sequence: TGTGCCAGCAGCTTTAAACTAGCGGGAGGGGGCACAGATACGCAGTATTTT. It codes for CASSFKLAGGGTDTQYF.

J is TRBJ1-1 and V is TRBV4-1; D unclear. V lost 0 bases to trimming and J lost 8 bases, with 10 bases between them. Germline CDR1 reads MGHRA; CDR2 reads YSYEKL. The CDR3 runs to 13 residues. The CDR3 region is CASSQDDGKEAFF. The DNA for the CDR3 is TGCGCCAGCAGCCAAGATGACGGAAAAGAAGCTTTCTTT.

This clonotype was found a few times. The chain joins TRBV28 to TRBJ2-1, with a possible D match to TRBD2 (5 bases). This CDR3 has 14 residues. Trimming shortened V by 6 bases and J by 2 bases, and 11 bases separated the two germline ends. The germline CDR1 and CDR2 sequences are MDHEN and SYDVKM. The DNA for the CDR3 is TGTGCCAGCAGGCTAGCCCAAACCTACAATGAGCAGTTCTTC. Translated: CASRLAQTYNEQFF. Drawing the rest from reference TRBV28 and TRBJ2-1, the complete variable domain is DVKVTQSSRYLVKRTGEKVFLECVQDMDHENMFWYRQDPGLGLRLIYFSYDVKMKEKGDIPEGYSVSREKKERFSLILESASTNQTSMYLCASRLAQTYNEQFFGPGTRLTVL.

This clonotype was found many times. The chain uses TRBV15 and TRBJ2-7; no clear D gene. Trimming removed 0 bases at V and 3 bases at J, with 12 bases between. Germline CDR1 is LNHNV and CDR2 is YYDKDF (reference sequence). This CDR3 spans 15 amino acids. The chain's CDR3 is CATSRDELALYEQYF. DNA of the CDR3: TGTGCCACCAGCAGAGATGAATTAGCACTCTACGAGCAGTACTTC.

The CDR3 sequence is CSARDRGRGTDTQYF. CDR3 in DNA: TGCAGTGCTAGAGATCGGGGAAGGGGCACAGATACGCAGTATTTT. The rearrangement links TRBV20-1 to TRBJ2-3, with D tentatively TRBD2 (5 bases). CDR3 size: 15 residues. V gave up 0 bases and J gave up 1 base, with 11 bases separating them. Germline assignment: CDR1 DFQATT and CDR2 SNEGSKA (reference sequence).

The chain couples TRBV6-2 or TRBV6-3 to TRBJ1-5; tentative D call: TRBD1 (6 bases). The CDR3 is 16 residues long. CDR1 is MNHEY and CDR2 is SVGEGT in the germline V gene. V was pared by 7 bases and J by 0 bases, with 16 bases between. The CDR3 protein is CASTPSAGASNQPQHF. In DNA, the CDR3 is TGTGCCAGCACCCCCTCTGCAGGGGCTAGCAATCAGCCCCAGCATTTT.

With respect to this clonotype: Given a much more abundant clone one base away, this may be a read error. V usage is TRBV28 and J usage is TRBJ2-1; 8 nucleotides agree with TRBD1. Germline CDR1 reads MDHEN; CDR2 reads SYDVKM. The CDR3 loop spans 15 amino acids. The CDR3 nucleotides are TGTGCCAGCAGATCCGGGACAGGCTCCTACAATGAGAAGTTCTTC. Encoded protein: CASRSGTGSYNEKFF.

Of note for this clonotype: One end of the junction is discordant with germline, which a read error may explain. The chain employs TRBV28 and TRBJ1-5, with 8 bases fitting TRBD1. Germline assignment: CDR1 MDHEN and CDR2 SYDVKM. The CDR3 spans 14 residues. The CDR3 reads CASSPGQGNKPQNF. DNA of the CDR3: TGTGCCAGCAGTCCCGGACAGGGCAATAAGCCCCAGAATTTT.

This clonotype was counted ten times or more. The J gene is TRBJ1-1, the V gene TRBV12-3 or TRBV12-4, with D possibly being TRBD1 (6 bases). This CDR3 is built from 14 residues. Trimming shortened V by 6 bases and J by 4 bases, and 15 bases separated the two germline ends. The CDR3 spells CASRYREISTEAFF. The CDR3 DNA follows: TGTGCCAGCAGGTACAGGGAGATTAGCACTGAAGCTTTCTTT.

The chain is built from TRBV5-4 and TRBJ2-7; D gene unclear. The CDR3 runs 14 residues. CDR1 and CDR2 from the germline V gene are SGHNT and YYREEE (reference sequence). The ends were cut back, 0 bases at V and 0 bases at J, with 7 bases in the middle. The CDR3 loop reads CASSLDGYSYEQYF. CDR3 nucleotide sequence: TGTGCCAGCAGCTTGGATGGCTACTCCTACGAGCAGTACTTC.

This rearrangement joins TRBV7-2 to TRBJ2-7; a possible D gene is TRBD1 (5 bases). The CDR3 covers 13 residues. Trimming took off 2 bases at V and 2 bases at J, with 7 bases between the two ends. Germline V gene sequence: CDR1 SGHTA, CDR2 FQGNSA. The CDR3 nucleotides read TGTGCCAGCAGCTTACGGACAACCTACGAGCAGTACTTC. Translation: CASSLRTTYEQYF. Based on the CDR3 plus reference TRBV7-2 and TRBJ2-7, the full variable domain is GAGVSQSPSNKVTEKGKDVELRCDPISGHTALYWYRQSLGQGLEFLIYFQGNSAPDKSGLPSDRFSAERTGGSVSTLTIQRTQQEDSAVYLCASSLRTTYEQYFGPGTRLTVT.

As regards this clonotype: A much larger clone differs from this one at a single base, so this may be a read error. This chain connects TRBV28 to TRBJ1-5, with D unresolved. The CDR3 consists of 14 residues. V lost 7 bases and J 3 bases, leaving 13 bases between the germline ends. Germline CDR1 and CDR2: MDHEN and SYDVKM. CDR3 loop: CASTPTNNNQPQHF. The CDR3 DNA sequence: TGTGCCAGCACCCCGACAAATAACAATCAGCCCCAGCATTTT.

This rearrangement joins TRBV5-5 to TRBJ2-1, with D perhaps TRBD1 (6 bases). The CDR3 is made up of 16 amino acids. Trimming removed 4 bases at V and 5 bases at J, with 19 bases between. Germline CDR1 reads SGHKS; CDR2 reads YYEKEE (reference sequence). The DNA of the CDR3 is TGTGCCAGCAGCCCCCCGGCAGGGGTCGGCCACAATGAGCAGTTCTTC. Its protein product is CASSPPAGVGHNEQFF.

This clonotype was seen only a few times. The chain employs TRBV3-1 and TRBJ2-1, with 12 bases lining up with TRBD2. V dropped 1 base and J dropped 4; count of bases not matched to a gene: 2. This CDR3 is 16 amino acids long. Germline CDR1 is LGHDT and CDR2 is YNNKEL (reference sequence). The DNA of the CDR3 is TGTGCCAGCAGCCAAGGTGGACTAGCGGGATACAATGAGCAGTTCTTC. Translated: CASSQGGLAGYNEQFF.

V and J are TRBV2 and TRBJ2-2; tentative D call: TRBD1 (5 bases). CDR1 and CDR2 from the germline V gene are SNHLY and FYNNEI. Deletions cut 3 bases from V and 4 bases from J, with 6 bases between. The CDR3 consists of 13 residues. The DNA of the CDR3 is TGTGCCAGCAGTGACAGGGTCACCGGGGAGCTGTTTTTT. Amino acids: CASSDRVTGELFF.

The chain is built from TRBV20-1 and TRBJ2-7, with 12 bases fitting TRBD2. The CDR3 has 14 residues. Losses at the gene ends were 6 bases for V and 3 bases for J; bases not matched to a gene: 6. Germline V gene lookup returns CDR1 DFQATT and CDR2 SNEGSKA (reference sequence). The CDR3 reads CSAPTSGSNYEQYF. Written as DNA, the CDR3 is TGCAGTGCCCCGACTAGCGGGAGTAACTACGAGCAGTACTTC.